The 17 T cell receptor beta chains below were found in one sample sequenced in a study of blood T cell repertoires in COVID-19. Sequenced by immunoSEQ multiplex PCR; TCRdb stores in-frame clones only, minus some. The sample has under 350,000 clones, around 86% seen once; the top ten hold approximately 2.2%. The sample taken for sequencing was peripheral blood. The source of these receptors is a man between 50 and 59 years old with acute or convalescent COVID-19.

The gene calls are TRBV27 and TRBJ1-2, with 7 bases aligning to TRBD1. The CDR3 has 15 amino acids. The V gene end was trimmed by 3 bases and the J gene end by 6 bases; junction bases not matched to a gene: 10. The V gene's germline CDR1 is MNHEY and CDR2 SMNVEV (reference sequence). The CDR3 sequence: CASSLRQGRRDGYTF. The CDR3 DNA sequence: TGTGCCAGCAGTTTGAGACAGGGACGTCGCGATGGCTACACCTTC.

This chain connects TRBV9 to TRBJ2-6; D perhaps matches TRBD2 (6 bases). Germline V gene data show CDR1 as SGDLS and CDR2 as YYNGEE. Deletions cut 2 bases from V and 0 bases from J, with 12 bases between. CDR3 length equals 17 residues. The CDR3 spells CASSVREDHSGANVLTF. CDR3 in DNA: TGTGCCAGCAGCGTCAGGGAGGACCACTCTGGGGCCAACGTCCTGACTTTC.

The chain joins TRBV5-1 to TRBJ2-7; no clear D gene. Germline CDR1 is SGHRS and CDR2 is YFSETQ. There are 15 residues in the CDR3. Trimming removed 1 base at V and 6 bases at J, with 17 bases between. The CDR3 DNA reads as TGCGCCAGCAGCTTGAACCTTCGCGGAAACGGCGAGCAGTACTTC. Its protein is CASSLNLRGNGEQYF. The whole variable domain, remainder taken from reference TRBV5-1 and TRBJ2-7, is KAGVTQTPRYLIKTRGQQVTLSCSPISGHRSVSWYQQTPGQGLQFLFEYFSETQRNKGNFPGRFSGRQFSNSRSEMNVSTLELGDSALYLCASSLNLRGNGEQYFGPGTRLTVT.

This clone was detected once. This chain links TRBV6-5 with TRBJ2-3; D not certain. V lost 2 bases, J lost 0 bases, and 9 bases lay in between. This CDR3 is built from 15 residues. Germline CDR1 reads MNHEY; CDR2 reads SVGAGI. As DNA, the CDR3 is TGTGCCAGCAGTTACGTGTTGGCTAGCACAGATACGCAGTATTTT. Its protein product is CASSYVLASTDTQYF.

The V gene is TRBV29-1, the J gene TRBJ2-1; no clear D. This CDR3 is built from 12 residues. Germline lookup yields CDR1 SQVTM and CDR2 ANQGSEA. Trimming pared 8 bases from V and 6 bases from J, leaving 14 bases between. CDR3 nucleotides: TGCAGCCCCCTGAGTAGTACCAATGAGCAGTTCTTC. Translated, it gives CSPLSSTNEQFF.

The CDR3 DNA sequence: TGTGCCTGGACAGGGATCTCTGAAGCTTTCTTT. This gives the protein CAWTGISEAFF. The rearrangement joins TRBV30 to TRBJ1-1; D perhaps matches TRBD1 (5 bases). Looked up from germline, CDR1 is GTSNPN and CDR2 is SVGIG (reference sequence). The V end lost 4 bases, the J end lost 6 bases, and 9 bases lay between the germline ends. This CDR3 is 11 amino acids long.

This clone was counted a single time. The chain combines TRBV6-5 with TRBJ1-1; D not certain. Deletions cut 5 bases from V and 8 bases from J, with 9 bases between. The CDR3 extends over 11 amino acids. CDR1 and CDR2 from the germline V gene are MNHEY and SVGAGI. CDR3 amino acids: CASSPQLEAFF. CDR3 in DNA: TGTGCCAGCAGTCCACAGCTCGAAGCTTTCTTT.

The chain recombines TRBV6-5 with TRBJ2-4; no firm D call. CDR3 length: 15 amino acids. V was clipped by 7 bases and J by 0 bases, with 13 bases between them. The germline CDR1 and CDR2 sequences are MNHEY and SVGAGI. In nucleotides, the CDR3 is TGTGCCAGCACCGACGGGTTCCTAGCCAAAAACATTCAGTACTTC. This sequence encodes CASTDGFLAKNIQYF.

V is TRBV7-9 and J is TRBJ1-2, with 7 bases matching TRBD1. The CDR3 extends over 14 amino acids. Germline CDR1 and CDR2: SEHNR and FQNEAQ (reference sequence). Germline trimming cut 4 bases from V and 2 bases from J; bases unmatched to any gene: 4. CDR3 nucleotides: TGTGCCAGCAGCTCAACGGGACAGAACTATGGCTACACCTTC. This sequence encodes CASSSTGQNYGYTF.

The rearrangement links TRBV7-8 to TRBJ2-7, with D tentatively TRBD1 (6 bases). The CDR3 covers 14 residues. The V end was cut by 5 bases, the J end by 3 bases, with 14 bases between. Germline CDR1 is SGHVS and CDR2 is FQNEAQ. DNA for the CDR3: TGTGCCAGCAGCCCAAGGACAGTAGACTACGAGCAGTACTTC. Its translation is CASSPRTVDYEQYF.

The chain recombines TRBV6-1 with TRBJ2-7; 10 bases match TRBD1. The germline gives CDR1 MNHNS, CDR2 SASEGT. V gave up 3 bases and J gave up 5 bases; unmatched junction bases: 7. The CDR3 contains 15 residues. CDR3 in amino acids: CASSDRDRGAHEQYF. Here the CDR3 DNA reads TGTGCCAGCAGTGACCGGGACAGGGGAGCCCACGAGCAGTACTTC.

This chain joins TRBV6-5 and TRBJ2-1, with D tentatively TRBD2 (5 bases). The germline gives CDR1 MNHEY, CDR2 SVGAGI. This CDR3 is 14 amino acids long. Deletions cut 4 bases from V and 12 bases from J, with 19 bases between. The CDR3 reads CASSSIGEGLGQFF. The CDR3 DNA is TGTGCCAGCAGTTCGATAGGTGAGGGTTTGGGGCAGTTCTTC.

The gene calls are TRBV4-1 and TRBJ1-4; D ambiguous. The CDR3 runs to 15 residues. Looked up from germline, CDR1 is MGHRA and CDR2 is YSYEKL. V lost 1 base to trimming and J lost 8 bases, with 14 bases between them. CDR3 DNA sequence: TGCGCCAGCAGCCAAGGAGGAGTTGATCTCGAAAAACTGTTTTTT. Its translation: CASSQGGVDLEKLFF.

The gene calls are TRBV5-1 and TRBJ1-5; possible D gene TRBD1, 5 bases. The V end lost 3 bases, the J end lost 6 bases, and 10 bases lay between the germline ends. CDR1 and CDR2 from the germline V gene are SGHRS and YFSETQ. The CDR3 sequence is 13 residues long. Here the CDR3 DNA reads TGCGCCAGCAGCTCAGACCAGGGTCAGCCCCAGCATTTT. Its protein is CASSSDQGQPQHF.

J is TRBJ2-7 and V is TRBV7-3; possible D gene TRBD1, 5 bases. Trimming shortened V by 2 bases and J by 2 bases, and 13 bases separated the two germline ends. CDR1 SGHTA and CDR2 FQGTGA come from the germline V gene. This CDR3 comprises 15 residues. CDR3 sequence: CASSLLDSPPYEQYF. CDR3 coding DNA: TGTGCCAGCAGCTTATTAGACAGTCCCCCCTACGAGCAGTACTTC.

The gene calls are TRBV10-3 and TRBJ2-7, with a possible D match to TRBD2 (6 bases). This CDR3 contains 14 residues. Trimming removed 8 bases from V and 2 bases from J, with 16 bases in between. From germline, CDR1 is ENHRY and CDR2 SYGVKD. Here the CDR3 reads CAIAGGEVAYEQYF. In nucleotides, the CDR3 is TGTGCCATCGCCGGCGGGGAGGTTGCCTACGAGCAGTACTTC.

The table lists this clone with a count of one. The V call is TRBV10-3, the J call TRBJ1-1; D not resolved. The CDR3 contains 12 residues. Deletions cut 11 bases from V and 0 bases from J, with 10 bases between. Germline assignment: CDR1 ENHRY and CDR2 SYGVKD. The CDR3 reads CAAGEMNTEAFF. DNA of the CDR3: TGTGCCGCCGGGGAGATGAACACTGAAGCTTTCTTT.